What follows are 2 T cell receptor beta chains derived from one specimen sequenced in a study of molecular identifiers for immune sequencing clone quantification. From the PCR reads, TCRdb called clonotypes with MiXCR, one entry per CDR3 protein. The data contain around 300,000 distinct CDR3 sequences, roughly a quarter of them singletons. The sequencing sample was made of naive CD8+ T cells from blood, with Jurkat cell RNA spiked in. The subset is: FACS-sorted CD8+CD4-CCR7+CD45RA+ naive T cells. These receptors all come from a human donor in good health. Some libraries in this study had Jurkat cell RNA spiked in.

DNA for the CDR3: TGTGCCACCAGCAGACAAACAGGGTACCACTACGAGCAGTACTTC. It translates to CATSRQTGYHYEQYF. The gene calls are TRBV15 and TRBJ2-7; a weak D match, TRBD1 (6 bases). The CDR3 sequence is 15 residues long. Looked up from germline, CDR1 is LNHNV and CDR2 is YYDKDF (reference sequence). V lost 2 bases, J lost 3 bases, and 14 bases lay in between.

The J gene is TRBJ2-7, the V gene TRBV7-9, with D perhaps given as TRBD1 or TRBD2 (5 bases each). From germline, CDR1 is SEHNR and CDR2 FQNEAQ (reference sequence). V was shortened by 5 bases and J by 2 bases, with 19 bases between the two germline ends. The CDR3 sequence is 16 residues long. The CDR3 reads CASSHTTGLRTYEQYF. Written as DNA, the CDR3 is TGTGCCAGCAGCCATACCACGGGGCTCCGTACCTACGAGCAGTACTTC. Full variable domain (remainder filled in from reference TRBV7-9 and TRBJ2-7): DTGVSQNPRHKITKRGQNVTFRCDPISEHNRLYWYRQTLGQGPEFLTYFQNEAQLEKSRLLSDRFSAERPKGSFSTLEIQRTEQGDSAMYLCASSHTTGLRTYEQYFGPGTRLTVT.